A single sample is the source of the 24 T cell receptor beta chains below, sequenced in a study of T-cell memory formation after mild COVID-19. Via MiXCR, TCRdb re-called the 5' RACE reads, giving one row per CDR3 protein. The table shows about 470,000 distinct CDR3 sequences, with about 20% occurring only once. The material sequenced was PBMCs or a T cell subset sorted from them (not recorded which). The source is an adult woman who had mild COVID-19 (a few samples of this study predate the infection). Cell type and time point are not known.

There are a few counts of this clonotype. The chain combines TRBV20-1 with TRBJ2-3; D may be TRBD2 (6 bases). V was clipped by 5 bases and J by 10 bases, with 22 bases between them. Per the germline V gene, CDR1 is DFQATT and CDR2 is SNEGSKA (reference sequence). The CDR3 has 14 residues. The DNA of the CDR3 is TGCAGTGCTGGAGCGACCCGCACGGGGGAAGCGCAGTATTTT. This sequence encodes CSAGATRTGEAQYF.

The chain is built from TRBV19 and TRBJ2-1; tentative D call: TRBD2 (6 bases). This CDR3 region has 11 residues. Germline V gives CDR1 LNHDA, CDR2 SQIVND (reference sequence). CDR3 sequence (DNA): TGTTGGAGCGGGCCTTACAATGAGCAGTTCTTC. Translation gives CWSGPYNEQFF.

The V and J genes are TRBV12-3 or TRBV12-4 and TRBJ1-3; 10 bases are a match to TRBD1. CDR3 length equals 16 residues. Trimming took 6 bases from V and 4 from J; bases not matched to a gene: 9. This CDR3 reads CASSPGGQGYGNTIYF. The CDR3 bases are TGTGCCAGCAGCCCCGGGGGACAGGGGTACGGAAACACCATATATTTT.

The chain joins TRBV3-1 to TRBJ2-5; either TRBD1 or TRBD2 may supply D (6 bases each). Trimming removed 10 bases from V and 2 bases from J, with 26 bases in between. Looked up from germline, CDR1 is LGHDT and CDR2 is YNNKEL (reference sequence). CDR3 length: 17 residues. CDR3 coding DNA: TGTGCCACATCCTACCTCGCACCGGGGGCATTACAAGAGACCCAGTACTTC. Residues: CATSYLAPGALQETQYF.

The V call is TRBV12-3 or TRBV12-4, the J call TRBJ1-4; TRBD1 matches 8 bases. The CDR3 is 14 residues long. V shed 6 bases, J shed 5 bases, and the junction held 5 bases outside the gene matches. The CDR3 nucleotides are TGTGCCAGCAGCTCAGGGGGCGGGAATGAAAAACTGTTTTTT. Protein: CASSSGGGNEKLFF.

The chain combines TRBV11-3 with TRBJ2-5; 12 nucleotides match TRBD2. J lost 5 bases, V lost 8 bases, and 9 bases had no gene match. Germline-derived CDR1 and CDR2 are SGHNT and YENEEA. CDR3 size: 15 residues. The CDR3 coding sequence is TGTGCCAGCTCCCTCCTAGCGGGGGGGTACGAGACCCAGTACTTC. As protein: CASSLLAGGYETQYF.

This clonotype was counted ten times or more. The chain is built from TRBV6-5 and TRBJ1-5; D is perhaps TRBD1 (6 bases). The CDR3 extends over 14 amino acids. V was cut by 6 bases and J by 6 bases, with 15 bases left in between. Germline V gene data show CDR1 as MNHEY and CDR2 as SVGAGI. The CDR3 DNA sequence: TGTGCCAGCAGACCTAAAACAGGGATTCAGCCCCAGCATTTT. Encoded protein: CASRPKTGIQPQHF.

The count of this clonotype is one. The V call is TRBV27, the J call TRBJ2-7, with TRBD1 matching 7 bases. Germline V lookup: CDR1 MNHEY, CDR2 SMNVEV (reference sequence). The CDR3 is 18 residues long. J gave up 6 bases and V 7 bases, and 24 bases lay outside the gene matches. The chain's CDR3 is CASTPEPQGPSPWGEQYF. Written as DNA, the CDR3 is TGTGCCAGCACCCCTGAGCCACAGGGGCCATCACCTTGGGGCGAGCAGTACTTC.

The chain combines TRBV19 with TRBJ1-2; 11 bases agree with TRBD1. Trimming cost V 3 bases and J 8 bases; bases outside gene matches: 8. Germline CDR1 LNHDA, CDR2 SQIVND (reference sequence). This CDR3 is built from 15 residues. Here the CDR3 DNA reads TGTGCCAGTAGTATCCGGACAGGGGGCACATACGGCTACACCTTC. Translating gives CASSIRTGGTYGYTF.

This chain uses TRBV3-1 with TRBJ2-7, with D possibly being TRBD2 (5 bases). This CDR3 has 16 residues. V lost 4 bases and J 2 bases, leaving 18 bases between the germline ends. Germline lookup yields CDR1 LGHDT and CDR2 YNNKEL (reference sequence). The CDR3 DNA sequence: TGTGCCAGCAGCCGGCAGATAGCGTCCCATACCTACGAGCAGTACTTC. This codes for CASSRQIASHTYEQYF.

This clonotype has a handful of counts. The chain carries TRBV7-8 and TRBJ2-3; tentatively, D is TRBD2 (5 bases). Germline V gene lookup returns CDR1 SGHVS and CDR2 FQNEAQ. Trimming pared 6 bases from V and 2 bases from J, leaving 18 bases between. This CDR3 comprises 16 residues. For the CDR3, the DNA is TGTGCCAGCAGATCGTCGAGGGTAGATAACACAGATACGCAGTATTTT. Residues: CASRSSRVDNTDTQYF.

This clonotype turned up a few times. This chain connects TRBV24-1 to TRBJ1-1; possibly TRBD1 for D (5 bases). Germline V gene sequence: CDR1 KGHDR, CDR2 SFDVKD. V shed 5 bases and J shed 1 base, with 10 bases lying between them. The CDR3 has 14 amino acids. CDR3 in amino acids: CATSVDSKNTEAFF. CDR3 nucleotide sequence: TGTGCCACCAGTGTTGACAGCAAGAACACTGAAGCTTTCTTT.

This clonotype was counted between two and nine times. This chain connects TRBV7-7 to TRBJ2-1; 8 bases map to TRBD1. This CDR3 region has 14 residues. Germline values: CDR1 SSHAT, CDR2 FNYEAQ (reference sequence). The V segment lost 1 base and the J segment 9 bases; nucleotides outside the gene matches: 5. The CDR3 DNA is TGTGCCAGCAGCTTAGGACAGGGGTCCGGTGAGCAGTTCTTC. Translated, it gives CASSLGQGSGEQFF.

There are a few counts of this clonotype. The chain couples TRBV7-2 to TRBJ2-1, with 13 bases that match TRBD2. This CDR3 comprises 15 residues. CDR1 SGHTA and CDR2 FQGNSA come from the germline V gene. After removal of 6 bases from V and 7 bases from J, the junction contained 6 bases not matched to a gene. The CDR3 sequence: CASRIPGLAGNEQFF. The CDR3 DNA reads TGTGCCAGCAGAATCCCGGGACTAGCGGGAAATGAGCAGTTCTTC.

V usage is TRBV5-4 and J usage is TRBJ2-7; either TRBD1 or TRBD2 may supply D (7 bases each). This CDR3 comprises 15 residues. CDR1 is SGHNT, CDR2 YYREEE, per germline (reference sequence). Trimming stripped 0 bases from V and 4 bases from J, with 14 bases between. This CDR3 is CASSLERGQSYEQYF. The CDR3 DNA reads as TGTGCCAGCAGCTTGGAGCGGGGACAGTCTTACGAGCAGTACTTC.

The CDR3 DNA sequence: TGTGCCAGCAGCGCCGGACTCGGAAGCTACAATGAGCAGTTCTTC. Its protein is CASSAGLGSYNEQFF. The J gene is TRBJ2-1, the V gene TRBV9, with a possible D match to TRBD2 (5 bases). Looked up from germline, CDR1 is SGDLS and CDR2 is YYNGEE. The CDR3 is made up of 15 amino acids. Trimming removed 3 bases from V and 3 bases from J, with 13 bases in between.

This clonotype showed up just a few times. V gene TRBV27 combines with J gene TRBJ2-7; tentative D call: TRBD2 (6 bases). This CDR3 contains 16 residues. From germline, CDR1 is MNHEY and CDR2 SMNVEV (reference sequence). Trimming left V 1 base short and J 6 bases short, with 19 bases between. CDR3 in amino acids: CASSLLVPGGTGEQYF. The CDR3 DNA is TGTGCCAGCAGTTTATTGGTCCCAGGAGGGACCGGCGAGCAGTACTTC.

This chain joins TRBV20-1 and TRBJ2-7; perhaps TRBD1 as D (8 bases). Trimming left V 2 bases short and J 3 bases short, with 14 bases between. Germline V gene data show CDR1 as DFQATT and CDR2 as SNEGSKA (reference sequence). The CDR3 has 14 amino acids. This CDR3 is CSARKQGGNYEQYF. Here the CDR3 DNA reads TGCAGTGCTAGAAAACAGGGGGGGAACTACGAGCAGTACTTC.

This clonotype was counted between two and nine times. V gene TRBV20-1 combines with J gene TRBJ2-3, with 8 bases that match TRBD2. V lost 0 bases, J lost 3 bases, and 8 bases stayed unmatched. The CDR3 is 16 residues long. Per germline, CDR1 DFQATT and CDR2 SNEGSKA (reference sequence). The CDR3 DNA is TGCAGTGCTAGAGACCTAACGGGGGGGGAGACAGATACGCAGTATTTT. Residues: CSARDLTGGETDTQYF.

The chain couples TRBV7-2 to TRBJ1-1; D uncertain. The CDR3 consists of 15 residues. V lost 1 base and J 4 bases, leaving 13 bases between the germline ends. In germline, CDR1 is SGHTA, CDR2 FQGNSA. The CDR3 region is CASSLDRLDGTEAFF. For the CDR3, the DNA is TGTGCCAGCAGCTTAGATAGGCTTGACGGCACTGAAGCTTTCTTT.

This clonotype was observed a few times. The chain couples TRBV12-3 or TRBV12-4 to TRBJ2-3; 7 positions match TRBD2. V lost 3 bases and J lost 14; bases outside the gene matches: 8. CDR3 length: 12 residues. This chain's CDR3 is CASSLNGGSWYF. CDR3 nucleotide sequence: TGTGCCAGCAGTTTGAACGGGGGGAGTTGGTATTTT.

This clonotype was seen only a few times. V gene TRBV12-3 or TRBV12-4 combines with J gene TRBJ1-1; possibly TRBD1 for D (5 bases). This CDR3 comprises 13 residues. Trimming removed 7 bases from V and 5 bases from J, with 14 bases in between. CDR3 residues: CASTKRGGTEAFF. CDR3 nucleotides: TGTGCCAGCACCAAACGGGGCGGAACTGAAGCTTTCTTT.

The CDR3 coding sequence is TGCGCCAGCAGCCATGATCGCAGCAGGGCCAAGGACACTGAAGCTTTCTTT. Translation: CASSHDRSRAKDTEAFF. This rearrangement joins TRBV4-1 to TRBJ1-1; the D gene is possibly TRBD1 (5 bases). This CDR3 comprises 17 residues. V was shortened by 3 bases and J by 3 bases, with 20 bases between the two germline ends. Germline V gives CDR1 MGHRA, CDR2 YSYEKL.

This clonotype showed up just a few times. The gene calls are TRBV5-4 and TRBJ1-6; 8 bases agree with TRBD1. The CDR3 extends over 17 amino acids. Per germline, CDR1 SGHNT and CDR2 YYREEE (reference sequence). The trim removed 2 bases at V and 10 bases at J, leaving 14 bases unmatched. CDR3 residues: CASSFGQGERSGSPLHF. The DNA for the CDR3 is TGTGCCAGCAGCTTTGGACAGGGTGAACGGTCTGGGTCACCCCTCCACTTT.